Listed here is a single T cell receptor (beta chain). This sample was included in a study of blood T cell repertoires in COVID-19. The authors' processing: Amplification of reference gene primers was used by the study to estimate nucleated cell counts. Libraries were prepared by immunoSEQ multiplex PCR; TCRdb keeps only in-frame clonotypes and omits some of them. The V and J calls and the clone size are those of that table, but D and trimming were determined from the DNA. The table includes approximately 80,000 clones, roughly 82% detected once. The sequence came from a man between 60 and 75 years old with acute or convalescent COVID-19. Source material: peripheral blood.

CDR3 residues: CASRPGTETDTQYF. Written as DNA, the CDR3 is TGCGCCAGCCGGCCAGGGACTGAAACAGATACGCAGTATTTT. This sequence joins TRBV5-1 and TRBJ2-3, with D maybe TRBD2 (6 bases). Germline V gene lookup returns CDR1 SGHRS and CDR2 YFSETQ. The CDR3 runs 14 residues. Trimming pared 7 bases from V and 3 bases from J, leaving 15 bases between.